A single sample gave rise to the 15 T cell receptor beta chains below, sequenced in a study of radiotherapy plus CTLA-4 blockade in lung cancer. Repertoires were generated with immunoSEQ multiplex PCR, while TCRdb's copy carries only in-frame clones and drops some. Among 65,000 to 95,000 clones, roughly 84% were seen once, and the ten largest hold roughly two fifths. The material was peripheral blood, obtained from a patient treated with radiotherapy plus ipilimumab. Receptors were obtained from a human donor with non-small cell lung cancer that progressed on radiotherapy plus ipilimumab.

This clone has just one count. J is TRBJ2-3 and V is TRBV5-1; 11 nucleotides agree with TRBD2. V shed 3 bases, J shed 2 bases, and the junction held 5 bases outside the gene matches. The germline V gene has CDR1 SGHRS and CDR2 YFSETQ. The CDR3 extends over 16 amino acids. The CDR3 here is CASSYKTSGTTDTQYF. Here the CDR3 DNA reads TGCGCCAGCAGCTATAAGACTAGCGGGACCACAGATACGCAGTATTTT. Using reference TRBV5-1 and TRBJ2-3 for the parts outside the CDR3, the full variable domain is KAGVTQTPRYLIKTRGQQVTLSCSPISGHRSVSWYQQTPGQGLQFLFEYFSETQRNKGNFPGRFSGRQFSNSRSEMNVSTLELGDSALYLCASSYKTSGTTDTQYFGPGTRLTVL.

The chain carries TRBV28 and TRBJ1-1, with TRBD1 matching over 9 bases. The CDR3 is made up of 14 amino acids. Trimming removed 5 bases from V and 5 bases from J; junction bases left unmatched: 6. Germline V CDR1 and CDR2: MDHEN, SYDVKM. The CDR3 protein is CASSPQGARTEAFF. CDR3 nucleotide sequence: TGTGCCAGCAGTCCACAGGGGGCTCGGACTGAAGCTTTCTTT.

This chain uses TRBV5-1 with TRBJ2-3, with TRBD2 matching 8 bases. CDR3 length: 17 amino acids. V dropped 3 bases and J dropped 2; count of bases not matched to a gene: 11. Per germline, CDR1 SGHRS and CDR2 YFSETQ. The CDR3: CASSYAGTSGSTDTQYF. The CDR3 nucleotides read TGCGCCAGCAGCTATGCCGGGACTAGTGGCTCCACAGATACGCAGTATTTT.

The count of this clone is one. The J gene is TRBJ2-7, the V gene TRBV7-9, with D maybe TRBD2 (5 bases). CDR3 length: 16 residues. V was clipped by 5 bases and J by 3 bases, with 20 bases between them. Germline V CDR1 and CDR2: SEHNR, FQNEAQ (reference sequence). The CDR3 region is CASSPKREASLYEQYF. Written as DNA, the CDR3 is TGTGCCAGCAGCCCTAAAAGGGAAGCTAGCCTCTACGAGCAGTACTTC. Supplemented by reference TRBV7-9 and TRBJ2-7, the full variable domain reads DTGVSQNPRHKITKRGQNVTFRCDPISEHNRLYWYRQTLGQGPEFLTYFQNEAQLEKSRLLSDRFSAERPKGSFSTLEIQRTEQGDSAMYLCASSPKREASLYEQYFGPGTRLTVT.

The CDR3, as DNA: TGTGCCAGCAGTGAGAAGTCGACAGGGGGATCCTACGAGCAGTACTTC. As protein: CASSEKSTGGSYEQYF. V gene TRBV6-1 combines with J gene TRBJ2-7, with 9 bases that match TRBD1. Trimming at V came to 3 bases and at J to 1 base, leaving 7 bases not matched to a gene. This CDR3 contains 16 residues. The germline gives CDR1 MNHNS, CDR2 SASEGT.

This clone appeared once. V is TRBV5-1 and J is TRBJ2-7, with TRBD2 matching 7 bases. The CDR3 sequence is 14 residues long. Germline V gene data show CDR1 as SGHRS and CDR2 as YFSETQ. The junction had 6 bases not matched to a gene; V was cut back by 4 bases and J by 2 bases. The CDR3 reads CASSRALAAYEQYF. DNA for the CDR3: TGCGCCAGCAGCCGGGCCCTAGCGGCCTACGAGCAGTACTTC.

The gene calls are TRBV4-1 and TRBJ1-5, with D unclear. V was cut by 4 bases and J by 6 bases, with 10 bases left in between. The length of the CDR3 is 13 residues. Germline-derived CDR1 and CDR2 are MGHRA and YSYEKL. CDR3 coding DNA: TGCGCCAGCAGCCCAAGTGCTACTCAGCCCCAGCATTTT. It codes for CASSPSATQPQHF.

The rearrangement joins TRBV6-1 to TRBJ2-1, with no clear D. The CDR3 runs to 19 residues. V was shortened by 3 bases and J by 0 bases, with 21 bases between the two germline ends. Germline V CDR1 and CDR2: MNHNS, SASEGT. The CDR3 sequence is CASSDPPLEQVSSYNEQFF. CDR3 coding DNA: TGTGCCAGCAGTGACCCACCCTTGGAGCAGGTTAGCTCCTACAATGAGCAGTTCTTC.

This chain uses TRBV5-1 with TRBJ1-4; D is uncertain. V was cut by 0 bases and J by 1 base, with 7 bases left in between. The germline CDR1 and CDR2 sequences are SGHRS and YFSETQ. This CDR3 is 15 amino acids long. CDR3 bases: TGCGCCAGCAGCTTGGACGGCTTAACTAATGAAAAACTGTTTTTT. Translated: CASSLDGLTNEKLFF.

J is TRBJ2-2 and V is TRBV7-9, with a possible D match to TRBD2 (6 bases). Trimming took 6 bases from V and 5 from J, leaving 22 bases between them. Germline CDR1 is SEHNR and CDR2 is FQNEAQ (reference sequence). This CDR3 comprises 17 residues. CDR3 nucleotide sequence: TGTGCCAGCAGAGAACGCGGTGGGCGAGGAGGGACCGGGGAGCTGTTTTTT. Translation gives CASRERGGRGGTGELFF.

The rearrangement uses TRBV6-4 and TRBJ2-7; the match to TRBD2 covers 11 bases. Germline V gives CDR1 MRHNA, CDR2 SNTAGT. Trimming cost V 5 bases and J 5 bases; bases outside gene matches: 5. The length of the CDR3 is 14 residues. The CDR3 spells CASSLTSGSHEQYF. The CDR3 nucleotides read TGTGCCAGCAGTCTTACTAGCGGGAGCCACGAGCAGTACTTC.

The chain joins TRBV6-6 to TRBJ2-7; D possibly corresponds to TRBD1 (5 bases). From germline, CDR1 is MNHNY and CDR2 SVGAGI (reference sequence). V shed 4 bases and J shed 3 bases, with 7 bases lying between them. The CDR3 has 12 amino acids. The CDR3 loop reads CASSFDSYEQYV. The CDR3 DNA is TGTGCCAGCAGTTTCGACAGCTACGAGCAGTACGTC.

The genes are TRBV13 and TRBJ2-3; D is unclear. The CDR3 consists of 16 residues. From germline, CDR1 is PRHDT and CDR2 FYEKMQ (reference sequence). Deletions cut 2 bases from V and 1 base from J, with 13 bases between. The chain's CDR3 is CASSLSSPTRTDTQYF. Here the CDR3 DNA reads TGTGCCAGCAGCTTAAGTTCCCCGACCCGCACAGATACGCAGTATTTT.

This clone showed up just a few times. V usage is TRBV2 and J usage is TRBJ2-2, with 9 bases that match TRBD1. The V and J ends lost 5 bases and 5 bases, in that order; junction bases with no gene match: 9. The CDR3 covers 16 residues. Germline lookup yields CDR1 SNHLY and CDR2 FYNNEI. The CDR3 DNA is TGTGCCAGCAGTCACCCGGACAGGGGATCGACCGGGGAGCTGTTTTTT. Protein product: CASSHPDRGSTGELFF. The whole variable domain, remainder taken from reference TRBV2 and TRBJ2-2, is EPEVTQTPSHQVTQMGQEVILRCVPISNHLYFYWYRQILGQKVEFLVSFYNNEISEKSEIFDDQFSVERPDGSNFTLKIRSTKLEDSAMYFCASSHPDRGSTGELFFGEGSRLTVL.

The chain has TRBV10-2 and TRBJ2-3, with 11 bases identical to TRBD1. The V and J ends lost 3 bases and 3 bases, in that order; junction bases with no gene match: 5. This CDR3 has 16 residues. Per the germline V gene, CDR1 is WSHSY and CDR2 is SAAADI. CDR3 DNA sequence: TGCGCCAGCAGTGACCCAGGACAGGGGGCTACAGATACGCAGTATTTT. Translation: CASSDPGQGATDTQYF.